One and the same sample provided the 19 T cell receptor beta chains below, sequenced in a study of T cell responses to AZD1222 COVID-19 vaccine. Produced via immunoSEQ multiplex PCR; TCRdb's table is partial and in-frame only. The table lists 100,000 to 140,000 clones, about 90% of them singletons. The source material was peripheral blood, sampled on day 0 of AZD1222 vaccination. Receptors originate from an adult in good health.

The genes are TRBV2 and TRBJ2-7; TRBD1 might be the D (6 bases). The length of the CDR3 is 12 residues. CDR1 is SNHLY and CDR2 is FYNNEI in the germline V gene. Deletions cut 5 bases from V and 3 bases from J, with 8 bases between. This chain's CDR3 is CASSRDNYEQYF. CDR3 nucleotides: TGTGCCAGCAGTCGGGACAACTACGAGCAGTACTTC.

The V call is TRBV5-1, the J call TRBJ2-3, with D possibly matching TRBD2 (5 bases). The CDR3 is 19 residues long. V lost 5 bases and J 5 bases, leaving 30 bases between the germline ends. In germline, CDR1 is SGHRS, CDR2 YFSETQ. The CDR3 sequence: CASRVLRGFAPQSGDTQYF. Here the CDR3 DNA reads TGCGCCAGCAGAGTTTTACGGGGATTCGCCCCCCAAAGTGGAGATACGCAGTATTTT. The whole variable domain, filled in from reference TRBV5-1 and TRBJ2-3, reads KAGVTQTPRYLIKTRGQQVTLSCSPISGHRSVSWYQQTPGQGLQFLFEYFSETQRNKGNFPGRFSGRQFSNSRSEMNVSTLELGDSALYLCASRVLRGFAPQSGDTQYFGPGTRLTVL.

This chain connects TRBV11-1 to TRBJ2-3; D not certain. The germline V gene encodes CDR1 SGHAT and CDR2 FQDESV (reference sequence). CDR3 size: 14 residues. V dropped 4 bases and J dropped 2 bases, with 10 bases sitting between them. CDR3 in amino acids: CASSSPAHTDTQYF. The CDR3, as DNA: TGTGCCAGCAGCTCACCCGCCCACACAGATACGCAGTATTTT.

The gene calls are TRBV15 and TRBJ2-7; D is perhaps TRBD1 (5 bases). Per germline, CDR1 LNHNV and CDR2 YYDKDF (reference sequence). V lost 0 bases and J 2 bases, leaving 14 bases between the germline ends. The CDR3 contains 16 residues. As DNA, the CDR3 is TGTGCCACCAGCAGAGACAGGGAAGAGCGTCCCTACGAGCAGTACTTC. As protein: CATSRDREERPYEQYF.

This clone was detected only a few times. The V and J genes are TRBV6-1 and TRBJ2-2; D perhaps matches TRBD2 (6 bases). Trimming removed 1 base at V and 5 bases at J, with 8 bases between. This CDR3 has 14 residues. CDR1 and CDR2 (germline): MNHNS, SASEGT. The CDR3 loop reads CASSEGGDTGELFF. The CDR3 bases are TGTGCCAGCAGTGAAGGCGGGGATACCGGGGAGCTGTTTTTT.

The chain employs TRBV7-8 and TRBJ2-7, with TRBD2 as a possible D gene (6 bases). The CDR3 is made up of 17 amino acids. The V and J ends lost 1 base and 3 bases respectively, with 19 bases between them. Germline V lookup: CDR1 SGHVS, CDR2 FQNEAQ. CDR3 residues: CASSLVPSMGRNYEQYF. DNA for the CDR3: TGTGCCAGCAGCTTAGTCCCTTCTATGGGGAGGAACTACGAGCAGTACTTC. The variable domain in full, with the rest retrieved from reference TRBV7-8 and TRBJ2-7, is GAGVSQSPRYKVAKRGQDVALRCDPISGHVSLFWYQQALGQGPEFLTYFQNEAQLDKSGLPSDRFFAERPEGSVSTLKIQRTQQEDSAVYLCASSLVPSMGRNYEQYFGPGTRLTVT.

The V call is TRBV7-9, the J call TRBJ2-5, with 10 bases identical to TRBD2. Germline V gene data show CDR1 as SEHNR and CDR2 as FQNEAQ (reference sequence). V gave up 1 base and J gave up 4 bases; unmatched junction bases: 6. The CDR3 is 16 residues long. CDR3 loop: CASSLDLAGVGETQYF. The CDR3 nucleotides read TGTGCCAGCAGCTTAGATCTAGCGGGGGTAGGAGAGACCCAGTACTTC.

The chain employs TRBV6-5 and TRBJ1-2; D is undetermined. Per germline, CDR1 MNHEY and CDR2 SVGAGI. This CDR3 is built from 14 residues. The V and J ends lost 7 bases and 1 base respectively, with 13 bases between them. CDR3 amino acids: CASTPSPNNYGYTF. The CDR3 nucleotides read TGTGCCAGCACCCCTAGTCCCAATAACTATGGCTACACCTTC.

The table lists this clone with a count of one. The rearrangement links TRBV19 to TRBJ1-1, with 11 bases lining up with TRBD1. The CDR3 is 14 amino acids. With V trimmed by 5 bases and J by 5 bases, 4 bases remained unmatched. Germline V gene data show CDR1 as LNHDA and CDR2 as SQIVND (reference sequence). The DNA of the CDR3 is TGTGCCAGTAGTGACCGGGACAGGGGGACTGAAGCTTTCTTT. Translated, it gives CASSDRDRGTEAFF.

This chain links TRBV7-2 with TRBJ2-4; D might be TRBD2 (6 bases). The CDR3 is 13 amino acids. The V end lost 5 bases, the J end lost 9 bases, and 14 bases lay between the germline ends. Germline-derived CDR1 and CDR2 are SGHTA and FQGNSA. CDR3 protein: CASSPGSGVIQYF. The CDR3 DNA sequence: TGTGCCAGCAGCCCGGGGTCGGGGGTCATTCAGTACTTC.

The V and J genes are TRBV7-2 and TRBJ1-1; D gene ambiguous. The CDR3 is 14 residues long. V was clipped by 1 base and J by 1 base, with 7 bases between them. Germline CDR1 SGHTA, CDR2 FQGNSA. DNA of the CDR3: TGTGCCAGCAGCTTAGGGGGTAGGAACACTGAAGCTTTCTTT. Protein: CASSLGGRNTEAFF.

V usage is TRBV12-3 or TRBV12-4 and J usage is TRBJ1-5, with D possibly being TRBD1 (6 bases). CDR3 length: 13 residues. With 5 bases removed from V and 2 bases from J, the gap between germline ends came to 7 bases. The CDR3 DNA is TGTGCCAGCAGTGCAGGGGGCAATCAGCCCCAGCATTTT. It specifies CASSAGGNQPQHF.

The rearrangement joins TRBV6-2 or TRBV6-3 to TRBJ2-7; TRBD2 aligns across 9 bases. Germline-derived CDR1 and CDR2 are MNHEY and SVGEGT. The ends lost 0 bases at V and 0 bases at J; junction bases unmatched: 6. The CDR3 loop spans 17 amino acids. CDR3: CASSYSPLAGNSYEQYF. For the CDR3, the DNA is TGTGCCAGCAGTTACTCCCCGCTAGCGGGGAACTCCTACGAGCAGTACTTC.

The table lists this clone with a count of one. The chain has TRBV4-1 and TRBJ1-5, with D uncertain. V dropped 4 bases and J dropped 5 bases, with 12 bases sitting between them. The CDR3 loop spans 14 amino acids. Germline lookup yields CDR1 MGHRA and CDR2 YSYEKL. The DNA for the CDR3 is TGCGCCAGCAGCCGCAAGGATAGGTATCAGCCCCAGCATTTT. This sequence encodes CASSRKDRYQPQHF.

The chain links TRBV6-6 to TRBJ2-7; 9 bases are a match to TRBD1. Germline CDR1 and CDR2: MNHNY and SVGAGI (reference sequence). The trim removed 2 bases at V and 6 bases at J, leaving 8 bases unmatched. This CDR3 is 15 amino acids long. CDR3 coding DNA: TGTGCCAGCAGTTACGGACAGGGGCGACAGGGCGAGCAGTACTTC. Translating it yields CASSYGQGRQGEQYF.

The DNA for the CDR3 is TGTGCCAGCAGCTGGCTGTTGGAGACAGATGGCTACACCTTC. It translates to CASSWLLETDGYTF. V usage is TRBV7-2 and J usage is TRBJ1-2; D might be TRBD1 (5 bases). In germline, CDR1 is SGHTA, CDR2 FQGNSA. The CDR3 loop spans 14 amino acids. V lost 4 bases, J lost 6 bases, and 15 bases lay in between. Supplemented by reference TRBV7-2 and TRBJ1-2, the full variable domain reads GAGVSQSPSNKVTEKGKDVELRCDPISGHTALYWYRQSLGQGLEFLIYFQGNSAPDKSGLPSDRFSAERTGGSVSTLTIQRTQQEDSAVYLCASSWLLETDGYTFGSGTRLTVV.

The rearrangement uses TRBV29-1 and TRBJ2-2; no clear D gene. Deletions cut 3 bases from V and 5 bases from J, with 7 bases between. CDR1 is SQVTM, CDR2 ANQGSEA, per germline. This CDR3 comprises 12 residues. CDR3 nucleotides: TGCAGCGTTGATAGTGGGACCGGGGAGCTGTTTTTT. Its translation is CSVDSGTGELFF.

The chain links TRBV7-2 to TRBJ2-7, with a tentative D call TRBD1 (7 bases). The CDR3 is 14 residues long. Germline CDR1 SGHTA, CDR2 FQGNSA. Trimming removed 4 bases at V and 3 bases at J, with 13 bases between. CDR3 loop: CASSSRQGGYEQYF. DNA of the CDR3: TGTGCCAGCAGCTCCCGACAGGGAGGCTACGAGCAGTACTTC.

The gene calls are TRBV9 and TRBJ2-1, with D perhaps matching TRBD2 (5 bases). Germline V gives CDR1 SGDLS, CDR2 YYNGEE. The CDR3 sequence is 15 residues long. The germline V and J ends were trimmed by 4 bases and 9 bases, with 20 bases remaining between them. Here the CDR3 DNA reads TGTGCCAGCAGCCCAACCGCGGGTCCCTTCGGTGAGCAGTTCTTC. It specifies CASSPTAGPFGEQFF.